This section outlines one TCR beta chain sequence together with its context. Its antigen is unknown. No quality values exist for individual bases; no much larger clone is one base distant. The receptor library was made with the immunoSEQ multiplex PCR assay. For the multiplex PCR, a mixture combining 60 forward primers for TCR Vbeta segments and 13 reverse primers for TCR Jbeta segments was used. A multiplex PCR assay on genomic DNA amplified the CDR3 region of rearranged TCR beta genes. Amplified TCR beta libraries were sequenced as 87-base-pair reads on the Illumina HiSeq System. The original pipeline was this. Across the 700 or so repertoires, a later analysis counted roughly 77 million unique TCR beta chains, around 11 million of which were shared by at least two donors. Raw reads were error-corrected and collapsed into unique sequences by a nearest-neighbor algorithm in which closely related sequences were merged to remove PCR and sequencing errors. V, D and J gene segments were assigned by aligning CDR3 sequences to IMGT reference sequences. Each retained sequence needed at least a six-nucleotide match to both a V gene segment and a J gene segment. Rearrangements were called productive when the CDR3 lacked stop codons and stayed in frame with V and J; all others were non-productive. Following IMGT convention, CDR3 was defined as the stretch from the second conserved V-encoded cysteine up to the conserved J-encoded phenylalanine. Sequences without an unambiguous match to a single V gene segment were excluded from the earlier analysis of a few hundred of the donors. In an earlier analysis of some 590 of the donors, V segments were called functional above 56.7% productive rearrangements and were called segregating when the between-donor standard deviation exceeded 5%. A statistical classification framework was built to diagnose cytomegalovirus status from the catalog of TCR beta chain sequences. A later analysis assigned V and J genes by comparing TCR nucleotide sequences with IMGT/GENE-DB human TR gene sequences. Using the TCRdist pipeline, a later analysis assigned CDR3 sequences along with most-parsimonious VDJ recombination scenarios. In a later analysis, each TCR beta chain was defined by its CDR3 amino acid sequence together with its V-gene family, and reads lacking a unique V-gene family were excluded. To address suspected cross-contamination and a sequencing artifact, a later analysis removed approximately 600 highly shared, low-generation-probability nucleotide sequences. For each public chain, a later analysis derived a clonal expansion index from normalized ranks of inferred template counts within each repertoire. In a later analysis, generation probabilities were computed with a VDJ recombination model fitted to out-of-frame rearrangements, and the resulting probabilities were checked against IGoR. In a later analysis, hypergeometric tests were used to score TCR-TCR, TCR-HLA and TCR-CMV co-occurrence, with a repertoire-size bias correction applied to TCR pairs. In a later analysis, false discovery rates were estimated by permuting HLA or CMV assignments 20 times. In a later analysis, co-occurring TCRs were grouped with DBSCAN, and TCRdist sequence similarity was added when clustering was performed within HLA-allele-positive subsets. For co-occurrence clustering, repertoires with fewer than 30,000 or more than 120,000 public chains were excluded, along with roughly five repertoires with anomalous nucleotide sharing. Imported from immuneACCESS, the table was reduced by TCRdb to in-frame sequences with V and J called. These copies leave out some clones; in studies compared against another copy, an unresolved V gene accounts for under half, and the cause of the remainder is not known. V and J calls and clone size are copied from that table; D and trimming were computed from the DNA. The sample table records a few hundred thousand clones; approximately 85% of these occur just once. The top ten hold roughly 2% of the sample.

The data were taken from a study of cytomegalovirus exposure and HLA in healthy donors (dated by TCRdb to about 2017). Regarding the complete study: An earlier analysis of several hundred of the donors reported more than 250 Gb of sequence data and 117 million unique TCR beta sequences from about 200 million T cells. In the later analysis, no new phenotypic data were used to find candidate immune exposures; instead, reliance was placed on TCR beta sequences and their occurrence across donors. To study patterns of TCR occurrence, a later analysis re-analyzed previously published TCR beta repertoires from 666 donors and added high-resolution HLA genotyping. Genome-wide SNP genotypes for about three fifths of the roughly 670 donors were used in a later genetic analysis, which treated that subset as a discovery cohort. An early release that covered several hundred HLA-typed donors contained 250 to 350 gigabases of sequencing data and tens of millions of unique TCR sequences. Class I and class II HLA loci were covered by the typing at four-digit resolution. Along with the approximately 700-subject first cohort, a separate validation cohort of over a hundred different subjects was used. The study combined high-throughput TCR immunosequencing, statistical association of individual TCRs with disease status, and machine learning to predict cytomegalovirus infection status. Typing coverage varied by locus: roughly 620-630 donors for A, B, C, DRB1 and DQB1; roughly 510 for DQA1; 600 to 610 for DPA1; roughly 450 for DPB1. The genetic ancestry cluster associated with self-reported Caucasian donors included 81% of the roughly 360 genotyped donors. An earlier analysis of about 600 of the donors used high-throughput TCR beta sequencing to judge whether each TCR beta V gene segment behaved as functional or pseudogenic. Roughly 5 DR-DQ haplotypes were handled as single units for association and clustering, since linkage in the cohort was strong. Using immunosequencing, the study profiled T cell repertoires from around 680 subjects and related those repertoires to cytomegalovirus serostatus. Donor age, sex, ethnicity and CMV serostatus were collected together with the repertoire data. All discovery cohort repertoires had been generated using a single sequencing platform. Among about 370 genotyped donors of the cohort, an average of around 250,000 unique TCR beta nucleotide sequences was sequenced per donor, of which about 18% were non-productive. The study aimed to test whether signatures of past pathogen exposure could be identified by cataloging public T cell receptors.

The cohort was made up of hundreds of healthy bone marrow donors. Cohort members were all nominally healthy when sampled, although unrecorded immune exposures were likely present. The donor tested CMV seropositive and was one of the 289 seropositive cohort members. Each donor provided a peripheral blood sample, and peripheral blood mononuclear cells were used for TCR beta sequencing. Genomic DNA was extracted from the blood cell samples with the Qiagen DNeasy Blood Extraction Kit. General conclusions and limits of the study: While some public TCRs were present in many individuals, most TCR sequences turned up only very rarely across donors. HLA typing was unavailable for some donors at each locus, so association tests used only the typed subset. According to a later analysis, most CMV-associated TCR beta chains appeared to be HLA-restricted, and the HLA associations seemed to be driven largely by CMV exposure. According to a later genetic analysis, donors in an Asian-associated ancestry cluster had fewer N-insertions in productive TCRs than the approximately 690-donor mean. The earlier analysis of approximately 540 of the donors excluded 15 to 20 rarely observed V segments, including chromosome 9 orphons, because counts were too low. A later genetic analysis associated a missense DCLRE1C variant with V-gene and J-gene trimming of TCR beta chains, and an independent cohort replicated the association. In an earlier analysis of 450 to 750 of the donors, most TCR beta V segments appeared in productive rearrangements about 87% or about 30% of the time, broadly matching IMGT annotations. The authors suggested that the approach could potentially be generalized to other disease states and immunological phenotypes. Assigning TCR associations to individual alleles was difficult when HLA alleles, especially DR and DQ, strongly co-occurred. The classifier was reported to diagnose cytomegalovirus status with high specificity and sensitivity in both the original cohort and the validation cohort. Linkage disequilibrium might explain the correlated functional status among segregating V segments, but an unknown experimental factor could not be excluded. At a false discovery rate of 0.05, a later analysis linked fewer than 20,000 TCR beta sequences to specific HLA alleles. In this cohort, only TCR beta chains were sequenced, and detectable features were limited by the absence of alpha or paired-chain data. A further reported finding was that TCR beta sequences accurately predicted the HLA-A and HLA-B alleles for most subjects in the first cohort. In a later analysis, the rate of TCR association differed among HLA loci, with DRB1 alleles having the most associated TCRs and HLA-C alleles having the fewest. The study gave a list of 150 to 200 TCR beta chains associated with cytomegalovirus. Immune exposure information for the cohort was limited to CMV serostatus. In a later analysis, HLA-associated TCR beta chains showed more clonal expansion and lower generation probabilities than non-associated chains that were equally common. In a later analysis, several top co-occurrence clusters were reported to appear linked to parvovirus B19, influenza, CMV and Epstein-Barr virus. A group of highly shared sequence variants was considered likely to be a technical artifact of the sequencing pipeline. Presence/absence analyses assumed roughly uniform sequencing depth across donors, an assumption that may not hold. A few of the identified cytomegalovirus-associated TCR beta chains were confirmed in vitro to be specific for cytomegalovirus antigens.

The clonotype originates from a woman between 40 and 55 years old in good health and CMV-seropositive. The sequenced material came from PBMCs.

The CDR3 protein sequence reads: CASSQDRGGGANVLTF. The bases are TGTGCCAGCAGCCAGGACAGGGGGGGTGGGGCCAACGTCCTGACTTTC. The chain links TRBV7-2 with TRBJ2-6; 10 bases in the junction line up with TRBD1. Germline trimming amounts to 5 bases on V and 3 bases on J, with 4 as the count of junction bases outside the gene matches. Counted from cysteine to phenylalanine, this CDR3 has 16 amino acids. The CDR3 DNA has 48 bases and is translated from base 1. The germline V gene encodes CDR1 SGHTA and CDR2 FQGNSA. Beyond the CDR3, the reference TRBV7-2 and TRBJ2-6 genes provide the residues; the full variable domain reads: GAGVSQSPSNKVTEKGKDVELRCDPISGHTALYWYRQSLGQGLEFLIYFQGNSAPDKSGLPSDRFSAERTGGSVSTLTIQRTQQEDSAVYLCASSQDRGGGANVLTFGAGSRLTVL.